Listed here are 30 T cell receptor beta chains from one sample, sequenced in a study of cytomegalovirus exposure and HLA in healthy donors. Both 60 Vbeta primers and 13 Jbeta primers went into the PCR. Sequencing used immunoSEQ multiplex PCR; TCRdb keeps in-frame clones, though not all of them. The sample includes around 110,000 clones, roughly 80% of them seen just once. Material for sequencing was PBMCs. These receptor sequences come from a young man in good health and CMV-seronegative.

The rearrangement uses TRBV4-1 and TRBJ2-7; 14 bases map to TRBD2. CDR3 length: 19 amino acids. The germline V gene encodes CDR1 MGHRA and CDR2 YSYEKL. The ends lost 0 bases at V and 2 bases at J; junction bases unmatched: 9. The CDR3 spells CASSQDLETSGGDTYEQYF. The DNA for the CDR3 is TGCGCCAGCAGCCAAGATCTCGAGACTAGCGGGGGGGACACCTACGAGCAGTACTTC.

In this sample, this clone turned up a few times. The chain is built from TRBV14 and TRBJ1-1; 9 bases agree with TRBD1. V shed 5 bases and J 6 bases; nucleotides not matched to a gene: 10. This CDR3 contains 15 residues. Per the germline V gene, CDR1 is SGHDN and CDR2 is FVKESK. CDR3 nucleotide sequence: TGTGCCAGCAGCAAAAATACAGGGGGCAACTCTGAAGCTTTCTTT. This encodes CASSKNTGGNSEAFF.

The CDR3 spells CSVDTTGLETQYF. The CDR3, as DNA: TGCAGCGTAGATACGACAGGGTTAGAGACCCAGTACTTC. This rearrangement joins TRBV29-1 to TRBJ2-5; 7 nucleotides align to TRBD1. CDR3 length: 13 residues. Looked up from germline, CDR1 is SQVTM and CDR2 is ANQGSEA. J gave up 4 bases and V 6 bases, and 8 bases lay outside the gene matches.

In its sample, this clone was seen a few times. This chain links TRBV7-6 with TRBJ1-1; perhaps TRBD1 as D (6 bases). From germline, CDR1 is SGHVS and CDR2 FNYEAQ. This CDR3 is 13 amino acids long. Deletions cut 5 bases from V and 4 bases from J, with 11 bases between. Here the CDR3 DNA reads TGTGCCAGCAGCCTTAGGGGGGGCACTGAAGCTTTCTTT. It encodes CASSLRGGTEAFF. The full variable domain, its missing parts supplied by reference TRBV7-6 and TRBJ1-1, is GAGVSQSPRYKVTKRGQDVALRCDPISGHVSLYWYRQALGQGPEFLTYFNYEAQQDKSGLPNDRFSAERPEGSISTLTIQRTEQRDSAMYRCASSLRGGTEAFFGQGTRLTVV.

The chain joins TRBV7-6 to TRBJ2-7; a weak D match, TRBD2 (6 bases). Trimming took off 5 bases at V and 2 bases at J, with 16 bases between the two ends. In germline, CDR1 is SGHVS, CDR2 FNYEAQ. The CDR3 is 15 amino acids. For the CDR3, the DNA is TGTGCCAGCAGCCGCGGGGAGACCAGGCCCTACGAGCAGTACTTC. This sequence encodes CASSRGETRPYEQYF. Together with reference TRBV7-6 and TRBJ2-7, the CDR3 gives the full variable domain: GAGVSQSPRYKVTKRGQDVALRCDPISGHVSLYWYRQALGQGPEFLTYFNYEAQQDKSGLPNDRFSAERPEGSISTLTIQRTEQRDSAMYRCASSRGETRPYEQYFGPGTRLTVT.

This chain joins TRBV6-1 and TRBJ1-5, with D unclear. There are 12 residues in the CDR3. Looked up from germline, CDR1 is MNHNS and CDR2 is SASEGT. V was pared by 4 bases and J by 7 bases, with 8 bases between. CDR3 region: CASSALPQPQHF. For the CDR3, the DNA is TGTGCCAGCAGTGCCCTCCCCCAGCCCCAGCATTTT.

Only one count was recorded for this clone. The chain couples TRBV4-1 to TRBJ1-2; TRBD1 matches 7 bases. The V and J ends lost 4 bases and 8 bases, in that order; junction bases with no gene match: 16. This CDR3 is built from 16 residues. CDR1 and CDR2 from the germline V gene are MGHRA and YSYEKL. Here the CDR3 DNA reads TGCGCCAGCAGCCCCCTCCCGGGGACAGACCCTCAAGGCTACACCTTC. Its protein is CASSPLPGTDPQGYTF.

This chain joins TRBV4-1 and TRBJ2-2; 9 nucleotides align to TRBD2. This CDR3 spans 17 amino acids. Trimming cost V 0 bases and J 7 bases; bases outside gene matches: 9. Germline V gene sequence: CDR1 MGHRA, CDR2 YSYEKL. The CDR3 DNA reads TGCGCCAGCAGCCAAGACGGCGCGGGAGGGATGGACGGGGAGCTGTTTTTT. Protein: CASSQDGAGGMDGELFF.

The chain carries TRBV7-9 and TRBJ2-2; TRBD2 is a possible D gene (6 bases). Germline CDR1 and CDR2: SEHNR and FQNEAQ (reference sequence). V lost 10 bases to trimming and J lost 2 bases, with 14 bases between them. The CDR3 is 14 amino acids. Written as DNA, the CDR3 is TGTGCCAACGGGGGACGGATTAACACCGGGGAGCTGTTTTTT. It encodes CANGGRINTGELFF. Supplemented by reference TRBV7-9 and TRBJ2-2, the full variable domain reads DTGVSQNPRHKITKRGQNVTFRCDPISEHNRLYWYRQTLGQGPEFLTYFQNEAQLEKSRLLSDRFSAERPKGSFSTLEIQRTEQGDSAMYLCANGGRINTGELFFGEGSRLTVL.

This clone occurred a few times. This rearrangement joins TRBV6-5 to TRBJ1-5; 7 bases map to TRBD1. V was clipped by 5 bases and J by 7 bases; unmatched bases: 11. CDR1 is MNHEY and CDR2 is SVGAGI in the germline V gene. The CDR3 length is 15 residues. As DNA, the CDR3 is TGTGCCAGCAGTCCCGACAGGGACGGTCGGCAGCCCCAGCATTTT. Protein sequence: CASSPDRDGRQPQHF.

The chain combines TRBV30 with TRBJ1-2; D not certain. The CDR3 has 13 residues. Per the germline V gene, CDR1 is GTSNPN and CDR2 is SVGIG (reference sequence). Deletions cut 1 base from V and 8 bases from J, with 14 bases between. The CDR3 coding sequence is TGTGCCTGGAGTGCCGGGGAATTGGGCGGCTACACCTTC. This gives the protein CAWSAGELGGYTF.

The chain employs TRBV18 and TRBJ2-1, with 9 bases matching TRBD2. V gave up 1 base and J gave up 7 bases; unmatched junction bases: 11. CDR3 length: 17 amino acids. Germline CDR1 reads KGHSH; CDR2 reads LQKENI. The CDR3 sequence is CASSPQRRGGILNEQFF. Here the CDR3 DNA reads TGTGCCAGCTCACCACAAAGGCGGGGGGGTATTCTGAATGAGCAGTTCTTC.

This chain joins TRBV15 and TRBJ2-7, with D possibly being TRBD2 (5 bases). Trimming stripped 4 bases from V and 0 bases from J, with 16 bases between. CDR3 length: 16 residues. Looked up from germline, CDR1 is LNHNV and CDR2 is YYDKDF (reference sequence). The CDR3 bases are TGTGCCACCAGCAAAGGGAGAATAATGAGCTCCTACGAGCAGTACTTC. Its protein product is CATSKGRIMSSYEQYF.

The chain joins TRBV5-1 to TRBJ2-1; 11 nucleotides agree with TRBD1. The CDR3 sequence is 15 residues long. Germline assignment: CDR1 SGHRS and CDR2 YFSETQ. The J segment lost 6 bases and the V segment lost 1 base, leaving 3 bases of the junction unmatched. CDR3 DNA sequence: TGCGCCAGCAGCTTGTGGGACAGGGGGGTCAATGAGCAGTTCTTC. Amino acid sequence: CASSLWDRGVNEQFF.

The CDR3 DNA reads TGTGCCAGCAGCTTGGCCCGGGTTAGCGGGAGGGACGAGCAGTACTTC. It yields the protein CASSLARVSGRDEQYF. The rearrangement joins TRBV5-4 to TRBJ2-7; TRBD2 matches 11 bases. In germline, CDR1 is SGHNT, CDR2 YYREEE (reference sequence). There are 16 residues in the CDR3. The V and J ends lost 0 bases and 5 bases, in that order; junction bases with no gene match: 7. Looking up the rest from reference TRBV5-4 and TRBJ2-7 gives the full variable domain: ETGVTQSPTHLIKTRGQQVTLRCSSQSGHNTVSWYQQALGQGPQFIFQYYREEENGRGNFPPRFSGLQFPNYSSELNVNALELDDSALYLCASSLARVSGRDEQYFGPGTRLTVT.

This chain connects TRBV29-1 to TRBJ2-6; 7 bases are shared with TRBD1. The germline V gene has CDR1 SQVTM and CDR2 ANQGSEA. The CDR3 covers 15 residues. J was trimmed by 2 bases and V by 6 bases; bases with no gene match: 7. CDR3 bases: TGCAGCGTCGCCGGGACAGTCCCTGGGGCCAACGTCCTGACTTTC. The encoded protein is CSVAGTVPGANVLTF.

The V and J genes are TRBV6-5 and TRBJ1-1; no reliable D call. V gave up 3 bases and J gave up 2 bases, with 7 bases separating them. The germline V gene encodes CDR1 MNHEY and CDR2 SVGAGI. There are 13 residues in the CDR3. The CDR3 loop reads CASSYGFNTEAFF. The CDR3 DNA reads TGTGCCAGCAGTTATGGCTTCAACACTGAAGCTTTCTTT.

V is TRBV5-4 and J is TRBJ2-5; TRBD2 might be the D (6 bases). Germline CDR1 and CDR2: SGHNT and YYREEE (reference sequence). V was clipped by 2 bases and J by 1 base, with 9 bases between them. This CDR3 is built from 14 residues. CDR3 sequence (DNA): TGTGCCAGCAGCTTTGGAGGGCCCCAAGAGACCCAGTACTTC. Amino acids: CASSFGGPQETQYF.

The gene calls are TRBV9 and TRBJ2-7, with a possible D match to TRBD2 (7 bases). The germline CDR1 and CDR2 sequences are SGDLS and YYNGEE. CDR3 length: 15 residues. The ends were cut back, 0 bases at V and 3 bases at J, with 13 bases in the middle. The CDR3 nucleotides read TGTGCCAGCAGCGTAGGAGGGGGGGCTTACTACGAGCAGTACTTC. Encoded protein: CASSVGGGAYYEQYF.

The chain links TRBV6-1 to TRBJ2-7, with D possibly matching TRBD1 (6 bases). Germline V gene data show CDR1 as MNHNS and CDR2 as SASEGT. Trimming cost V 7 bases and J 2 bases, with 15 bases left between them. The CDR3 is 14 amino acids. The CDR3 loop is CASTKQGNTYEQYF. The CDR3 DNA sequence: TGTGCCAGCACAAAACAGGGCAATACCTACGAGCAGTACTTC.

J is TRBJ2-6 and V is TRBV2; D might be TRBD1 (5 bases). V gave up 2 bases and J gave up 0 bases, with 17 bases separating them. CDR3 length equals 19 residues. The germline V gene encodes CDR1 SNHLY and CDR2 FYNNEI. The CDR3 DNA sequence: TGTGCCAGCAGTGAACCGTTGAGACAGATGAGCTCTGGGGCCAACGTCCTGACTTTC. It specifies CASSEPLRQMSSGANVLTF.

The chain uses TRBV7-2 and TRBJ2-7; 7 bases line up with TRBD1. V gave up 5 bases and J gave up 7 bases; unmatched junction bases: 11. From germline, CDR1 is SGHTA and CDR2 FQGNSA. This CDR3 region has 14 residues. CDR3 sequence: CASSTGTVLEEQYF. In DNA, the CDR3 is TGTGCCAGCAGCACCGGGACAGTACTAGAAGAGCAGTACTTC.

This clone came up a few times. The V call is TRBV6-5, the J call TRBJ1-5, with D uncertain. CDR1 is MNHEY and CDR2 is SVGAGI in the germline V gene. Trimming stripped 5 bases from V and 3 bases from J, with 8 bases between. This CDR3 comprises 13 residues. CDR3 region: CASSRGDNQPQHF. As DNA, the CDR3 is TGTGCCAGCAGTCGAGGAGACAATCAGCCCCAGCATTTT.

CDR3 in amino acids: CASSVGPRGTEAFF. The CDR3 DNA reads TGTGCCAGTAGTGTCGGTCCACGGGGCACTGAAGCTTTCTTT. The rearrangement joins TRBV19 to TRBJ1-1; the D is unclear. Germline-derived CDR1 and CDR2 are LNHDA and SQIVND (reference sequence). V was pared by 5 bases and J by 4 bases, with 14 bases between. CDR3 length: 14 residues.

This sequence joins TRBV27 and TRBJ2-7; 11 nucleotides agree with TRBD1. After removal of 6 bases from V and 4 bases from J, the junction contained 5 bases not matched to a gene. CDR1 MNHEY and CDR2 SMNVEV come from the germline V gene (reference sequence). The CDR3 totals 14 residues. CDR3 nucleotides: TGTGCCAGCAGCGGGACAGGGGGAGCTTACGAGCAGTACTTC. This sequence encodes CASSGTGGAYEQYF.

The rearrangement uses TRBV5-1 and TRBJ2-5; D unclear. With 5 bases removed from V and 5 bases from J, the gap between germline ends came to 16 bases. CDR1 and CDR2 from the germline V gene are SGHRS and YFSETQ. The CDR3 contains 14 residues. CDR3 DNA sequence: TGCGCCAGCAGACGCGACTTAAGGCGGGAGACCCAGTACTTC. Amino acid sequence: CASRRDLRRETQYF.

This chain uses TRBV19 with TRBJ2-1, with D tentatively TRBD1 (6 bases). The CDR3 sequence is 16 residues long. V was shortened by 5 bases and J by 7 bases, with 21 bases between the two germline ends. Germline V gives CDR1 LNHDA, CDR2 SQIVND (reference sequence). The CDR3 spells CASSGRQVYRGNEQFF. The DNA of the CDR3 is TGTGCCAGTAGTGGACGACAGGTGTACCGTGGGAATGAGCAGTTCTTC. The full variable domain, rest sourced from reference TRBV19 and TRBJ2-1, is DGGITQSPKYLFRKEGQNVTLSCEQNLNHDAMYWYRQDPGQGLRLIYYSQIVNDFQKGDIAEGYSVSREKKESFPLTVTSAQKNPTAFYLCASSGRQVYRGNEQFFGPGTRLTVL.

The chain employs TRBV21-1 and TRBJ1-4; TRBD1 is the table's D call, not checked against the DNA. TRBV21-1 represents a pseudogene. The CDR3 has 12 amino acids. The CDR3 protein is CASSRQGEKLFF. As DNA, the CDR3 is TGTGCCAGCAGCCGACAGGGTGAAAAACTGTTTTTT.

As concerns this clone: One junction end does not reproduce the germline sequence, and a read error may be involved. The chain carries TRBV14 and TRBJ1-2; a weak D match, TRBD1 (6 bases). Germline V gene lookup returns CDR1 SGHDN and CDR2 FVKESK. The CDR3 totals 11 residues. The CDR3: CASSLAQGIAF. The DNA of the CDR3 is TGTGCCAGCAGCCTTGCCCAGGGGATCGCCTTC.

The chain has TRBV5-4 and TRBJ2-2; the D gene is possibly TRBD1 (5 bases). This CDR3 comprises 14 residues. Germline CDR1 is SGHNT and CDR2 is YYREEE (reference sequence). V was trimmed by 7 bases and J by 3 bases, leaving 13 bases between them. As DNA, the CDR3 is TGTGCCAGCTCAGGGCCCTCTTACACCGGGGAGCTGTTTTTT. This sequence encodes CASSGPSYTGELFF.